A single TCR beta chain is shown here with its context. In germline, CDR1 is MDHEN, CDR2 SYDVKM. V shed 7 bases, J shed 0 bases, and the junction held 12 bases outside the gene matches. The length of the CDR3 is 17 residues. This record comes from a study of PD-L1 blockade in urothelial cancer. Study-wide background: Blood analyses occurred 3 weeks (second dose) and 6 weeks post treatment start.

This sample's time point: pretreatment peripheral blood. A total of 1 to 8 samples per patient were collected pretreatment and on-treatment. Synthetic TCR analog templates were spiked into each PCR. Using immunoSEQ multiplex PCR, the repertoire was profiled, and TCRdb retains in-frame clones only, with some absent. The repertoire holds 35,000 to 40,000 clones, with 82% as singletons. The sample in question was PBMCs, obtained around atezolizumab (anti-PD-L1) treatment. The origin of this receptor is a man aged 60 to 75 with urothelial cancer. The rearrangement joins TRBV28 to TRBJ2-1; TRBD2 matches 7 bases. CDR3 residues: CASTGAGTTSSYNEQFF. The CDR3 DNA sequence: TGTGCCAGCACCGGGGCGGGGACTACAAGCTCCTACAATGAGCAGTTCTTC.